This TCR beta chain was sequenced for a study of OX40 agonist ivuxolimab in advanced cancers. Study at large: With a range of roughly 20 to 80, age averaged approximately 60 years, and about 83% were male.

The CDR3 contains 19 residues. Germline CDR1 SGHAT, CDR2 FQNNGV. Trimming pared 0 bases from V and 0 bases from J, leaving 18 bases between. The table came from immunoSEQ multiplex PCR; TCRdb's copy has only in-frame clones and leaves some out. Of 30,000 to 45,000 clones in the sample, roughly four fifths were seen once. On this clone itself: What it recognizes is unknown.

The study, taken as a whole, reports: People who partly responded at 0.1-3.0 mg/kg had some of the least clonal expansion seen. Also showing low normalized T-cell clonal expansion were some of the nonresponders. Relative to CD4+, CD8+ T cells held more expanded clones on average.

The chain is built from TRBV11-2 and TRBJ1-5; D gene ambiguous. The sequence derives from an adult with an advanced solid tumor such as melanoma, head and neck, liver or kidney cancer. Sequencing used CD4+ or CD8+ T cells sorted from blood, obtained in a trial of the OX40 agonist ivuxolimab. The CDR3 reads CASSLEPDVGGYSNQPQHF. CDR3 sequence (DNA): TGTGCCAGCAGCTTAGAACCCGACGTGGGAGGGTATAGCAATCAGCCCCAGCATTTT.